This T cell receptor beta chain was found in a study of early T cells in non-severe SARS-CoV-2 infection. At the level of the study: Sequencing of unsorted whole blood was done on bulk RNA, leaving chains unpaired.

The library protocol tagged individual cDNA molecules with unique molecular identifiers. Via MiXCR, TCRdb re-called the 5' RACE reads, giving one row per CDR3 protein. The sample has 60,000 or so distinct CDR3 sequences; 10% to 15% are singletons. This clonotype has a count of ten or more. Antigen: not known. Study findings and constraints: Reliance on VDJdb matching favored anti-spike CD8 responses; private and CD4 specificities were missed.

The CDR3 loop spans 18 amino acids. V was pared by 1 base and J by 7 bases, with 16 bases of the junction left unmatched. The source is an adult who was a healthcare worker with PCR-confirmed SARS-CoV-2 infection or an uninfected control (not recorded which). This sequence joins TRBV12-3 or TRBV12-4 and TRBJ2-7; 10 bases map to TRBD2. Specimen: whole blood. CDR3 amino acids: CASSLGPSGLAGVVEQYF. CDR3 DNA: TGTGCCAGCAGTTTAGGCCCCTCGGGGCTAGCGGGAGTAGTTGAGCAGTACTTC.